This is a list of T cell receptor beta chains from one sample in a study of early T cells in non-severe SARS-CoV-2 infection. One entry per CDR3 protein results from TCRdb running MiXCR on the 5' RACE reads. The sample records tens of thousands of distinct CDR3 sequences, approximately 12% being singletons. The sequenced material came from whole blood. Receptor source: an adult who was a healthcare worker with PCR-confirmed SARS-CoV-2 infection or an uninfected control (not recorded which). The CDR3 runs from the conserved cysteine through the conserved F or W. D genes are given only for firm matches. Expanded clones get a size class; other rows say once, few or many, or leave the size out.

CDR3aa | CDR3nt | v_gene | d_gene | j_gene | abundance
CAIGQGGSTQYF | TGTGCCATCGGACAGGGCGGATCTACGCAGTATTTT | TRBV6-2/TRBV6-3 | TRBD1 | TRBJ2-3 | few
CASSQSPTSGEQYF | TGTGCCAGCAGCCAGTCCCCGACGTCCGGCGAGCAGTACTTC | TRBV7-3 | NA | TRBJ2-7 | NA
CLTLGTEAFF | TGCTTGACGTTAGGGACTGAAGCTTTCTTT | TRBV6-6 | NA | TRBJ1-1 | NA
CSVQGDGNTGELFF | TGCAGTGTTCAGGGGGACGGGAACACCGGGGAGCTGTTTTTT | TRBV20-1 | TRBD1 | TRBJ2-2 | few
CASSTPRTSGRRDEQFF | TGTGCCAGCAGCACTCCGAGGACTAGCGGGAGACGCGATGAGCAGTTCTTC | TRBV28 | TRBD2 | TRBJ2-1 | NA
CSARVTYGELFF | TGCAGTGCTAGGGTCACGTACGGGGAGCTGTTTTTT | TRBV20-1 | NA | TRBJ2-2 | few
CASSPQTSTDTQYF | TGTGCCAGCTCACCACAGACTAGCACAGATACGCAGTATTTT | TRBV18 | NA | TRBJ2-3 | many
CASSFPVGGNTIYF | TGTGCCAGCAGCTTCCCGGTGGGTGGAAACACCATATATTTT | TRBV7-2 | NA | TRBJ1-3 | NA
CASSQGLEGNEQFF | TGTGCCAGCAGCCAGGGACTAGAGGGGAATGAGCAGTTCTTC | TRBV12-3/TRBV12-4 | TRBD2 | TRBJ2-1 | few
CASSSGTGLSGNTIYF | TGTGCCAGCAGCTCCGGGACAGGGCTGTCTGGAAACACCATATATTTT | TRBV7-7 | TRBD1 | TRBJ1-3 | NA
CASSLGLVSTDTQYF | TGTGCCAGCAGTTTAGGACTCGTTAGCACAGATACGCAGTATTTT | TRBV12-3/TRBV12-4 | NA | TRBJ2-3 | NA
CSVGGRRETQYF | TGCAGTGTGGGCGGGAGAAGGGAGACCCAGTACTTC | TRBV20-1 | TRBD2 | TRBJ2-5 | NA
CASRTGEYNEQFF | TGTGCCTCCCGGACAGGGGAATACAATGAGCAGTTCTTC | TRBV2 | TRBD1 | TRBJ2-1 | many
CASSQNLQGYNEQFF | TGTGCCAGCTCACAAAACCTACAGGGATACAATGAGCAGTTCTTC | TRBV18 | NA | TRBJ2-1 | NA
CASSPTGSGANVLTF | TGTGCCAGCTCACCGACGGGCTCTGGGGCCAACGTCCTGACTTTC | TRBV18 | NA | TRBJ2-6 | few
CASSLVAGAAGTDTQYF | TGTGCCAGCAGCTTAGTAGCGGGAGCGGCGGGCACAGATACGCAGTATTTT | TRBV11-2 | TRBD2 | TRBJ2-3 | NA
CASSYESSGSETQYF | TGTGCCAGCAGTTACGAGAGTAGCGGGAGTGAGACCCAGTACTTC | TRBV6-2/TRBV6-3 | TRBD2 | TRBJ2-5 | many
CASSPGGRGRHEQYF | TGTGCCAGCAGCCCCGGAGGCAGGGGGCGCCACGAGCAGTACTTC | TRBV14 | TRBD1 | TRBJ2-7 | many
CASSLSSGAYNEQFF | TGTGCCAGCAGCTTGAGTAGCGGAGCCTACAATGAGCAGTTCTTC | TRBV5-4 | NA | TRBJ2-1 | many
CASRGLAGRGYNEQFF | TGTGCCAGCAGAGGACTAGCGGGTAGAGGCTACAATGAGCAGTTCTTC | TRBV2 | TRBD2 | TRBJ2-1 | many
CASRLREETQYF | TGCGCCAGCCGTCTAAGGGAAGAGACCCAGTACTTC | TRBV5-1 | NA | TRBJ2-5 | few
CASSLGEFF | TGTGCCAGCAGCTTAGGCGAGTTCTTC | TRBV7-2 | NA | TRBJ2-1 | many
CSARGAGELFF | TGCAGTGCTAGAGGGGCCGGGGAGCTGTTTTTT | TRBV20-1 | NA | TRBJ2-2 | many
CATSVGSQETQYF | TGTGCCACCAGTGTCGGCAGCCAAGAGACCCAGTACTTC | TRBV24-1 | NA | TRBJ2-5 | few
CSAFQGGTGSYEQYF | TGCAGTGCTTTCCAAGGCGGGACAGGGTCCTACGAGCAGTACTTC | TRBV20-1 | TRBD1 | TRBJ2-7 | NA
CASTPYRGRLGGEKLFF | TGTGCCAGCACCCCCTACAGGGGGCGCTTGGGTGGTGAAAAACTGTTTTTT | TRBV7-8 | TRBD1 | TRBJ1-4 | many
CASSLGGENEQFF | TGCGCCAGCAGCTTGGGAGGTGAAAATGAGCAGTTCTTC | TRBV5-1 | NA | TRBJ2-1 | once
CASSLGGGGAGQNERFF | TGTGCCAGCAGCTTAGGAGGGGGGGGCGCGGGTCAGAATGAGCGTTTCTTC | TRBV7-2 | NA | TRBJ2-1 | few
CATGIRDWGNIQYF | TGTGCCACCGGGATCCGGGACTGGGGAAACATTCAGTACTTC | TRBV19 | NA | TRBJ2-4 | NA
CASSLRTSGSSYNEQFF | TGTGCCAGCAGCCTGAGGACTAGCGGGAGCTCCTACAATGAGCAGTTCTTC | TRBV3-1 | TRBD2 | TRBJ2-1 | many
CASSELAGGPVETQYF | TGTGCCAGCAGTGAATTAGCGGGAGGGCCGGTGGAGACCCAGTACTTC | TRBV2 | TRBD2 | TRBJ2-5 | NA
CASSLGAAGLTDTQYF | TGCGCCAGCAGCTTGGGAGCGGCGGGTCTCACAGATACGCAGTATTTT | TRBV5-1 | NA | TRBJ2-3 | few
CSVGTENQPQHF | TGCAGCGTCGGGACAGAGAATCAGCCCCAGCATTTT | TRBV29-1 | TRBD1 | TRBJ1-5 | many
CASGISGLAGGGTGELFF | TGTGCCAGCGGAATAAGCGGGCTAGCGGGAGGAGGCACCGGGGAGCTGTTTTTT | TRBV27 | TRBD2 | TRBJ2-2 | NA
CASSPLRGGENTIYF | TGTGCCAGCAGCCCCCTGAGGGGAGGGGAAAACACCATATATTTT | TRBV12-3/TRBV12-4 | NA | TRBJ1-3 | NA